This T cell receptor (beta chain) originates from a study of beta chain features in type 1 diabetes. The CDR3 covers 16 residues. Deletions cut 2 bases from V and 1 base from J, with 12 bases between. CDR1 is SGHTA, CDR2 FQGNSA, per germline. Every sorted population was more than 98% pure. This clone was detected a few times. The antigen remains unidentified. Every bit of the isolated RNA underwent reverse transcription, so sequencing read expressed TCRB transcripts. Sequenced by immunoSEQ multiplex PCR; TCRdb stores in-frame clones only, minus some. The table shows 600,000 to 700,000 clones, with around an eighth occurring only once. Notes on the study in general: The study found moderately but significantly shorter TCRB CDR3s in all four CD4+ subsets of Type 1 diabetes patients. These data did not resolve whether HLA type affects TCRB rearrangement.

The chain combines TRBV7-2 with TRBJ2-4; TRBD1 or TRBD2 may be the D gene (5 bases each). The receptor was isolated from a man aged 18 to 35 with type 1 diabetes. The sample was naive CD4+ T cells from blood. The CDR3 nucleotides are TGTGCCAGCAGCTTACAATCAGGGACCGCCAAAAACATTCAGTACTTC. This sequence encodes CASSLQSGTAKNIQYF.